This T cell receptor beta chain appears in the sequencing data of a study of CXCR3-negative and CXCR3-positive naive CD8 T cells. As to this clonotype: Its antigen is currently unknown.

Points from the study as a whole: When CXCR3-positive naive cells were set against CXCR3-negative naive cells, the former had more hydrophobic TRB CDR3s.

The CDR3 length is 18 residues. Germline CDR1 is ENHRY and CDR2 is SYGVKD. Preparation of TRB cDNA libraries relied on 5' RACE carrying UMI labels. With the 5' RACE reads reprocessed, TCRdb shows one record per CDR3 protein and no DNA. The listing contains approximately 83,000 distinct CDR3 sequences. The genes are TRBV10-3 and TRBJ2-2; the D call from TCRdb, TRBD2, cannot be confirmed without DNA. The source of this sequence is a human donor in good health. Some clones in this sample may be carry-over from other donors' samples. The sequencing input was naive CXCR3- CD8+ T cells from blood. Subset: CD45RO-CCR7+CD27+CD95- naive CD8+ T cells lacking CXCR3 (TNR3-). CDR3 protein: CAISESVTSSPDTGELFF.